The 10 T cell receptor beta chains in this list originate from one sample, sequenced in a study of T-cell reconstitution after alpha-beta-depleted transplantation in children (dated by TCRdb to about 2016). The method behind the library was PCR. Sequencing was performed on an Illumina HiSeq 2500. TCR libraries were prepared with molecular barcoding, using unique molecular identifiers to normalize TCRbeta repertoire quantification. In TCRdb, the public reads were trimmed at Q25 with fastp and aligned with MiXCR, with productive beta chains retained. Rows are unified per CDR3 protein, each entry keeping the most common DNA and genes. Across this sample there are approximately 83,000 distinct CDR3 sequences, with 12% seen only once. Over 11% of the sample is taken by the ten largest. Source: PBMCs from the stem cell graft donor, taken from the stem cell graft. The receptors come from a human donor who donated a stem cell graft to a child with inherited bone marrow failure.

This clonotype was recorded many times. The V gene is TRBV27, the J gene TRBJ2-1, with TRBD2 identical over 14 bases. The CDR3 contains 19 residues. Germline V lookup: CDR1 MNHEY, CDR2 SMNVEV (reference sequence). The V segment lost 4 bases and the J segment 4 bases; nucleotides outside the gene matches: 12. The CDR3 sequence is CASSSKGLAGVTQYNEQFF. CDR3 DNA: TGTGCCAGCAGTTCCAAGGGACTAGCGGGAGTAACCCAATACAATGAGCAGTTCTTC.

This clonotype was counted a single time. V gene TRBV29-1 combines with J gene TRBJ1-1, with D perhaps TRBD1 (6 bases). V was cut by 7 bases and J by 0 bases, with 18 bases left in between. The CDR3 contains 15 residues. From germline, CDR1 is SQVTM and CDR2 ANQGSEA. This CDR3 reads CSAGGGWGMNTEAFF. The CDR3 region has the DNA TGCAGCGCCGGAGGGGGGTGGGGCATGAACACTGAAGCTTTCTTT. Using reference TRBV29-1 and TRBJ1-1 for the parts outside the CDR3, the full variable domain is SAVISQKPSRDICQRGTSLTIQCQVDSQVTMMFWYRQQPGQSLTLIATANQGSEATYESGFVIDKFPISRPNLTFSTLTVSNMSPEDSSIYLCSAGGGWGMNTEAFFGQGTRLTVV.

To note about this clonotype: An end of the junction does not agree with germline; a read error may underlie this. The V and J genes are TRBV20-1 and TRBJ2-3; 12 bases are a match to TRBD2. Germline CDR1 and CDR2: DFQATT and SNEGSKA (reference sequence). The CDR3 loop spans 17 amino acids. CDR3 protein: CCARDLPLTSGSDTQYF. The CDR3 DNA sequence: TGCTGTGCTAGAGATCTCCCCTTGACTAGCGGGAGTGATACGCAGTATTTT.

The table lists this clonotype with many counts. The chain uses TRBV20-1 and TRBJ1-1, with 8 bases lining up with TRBD1. Trimming took 5 bases from V and 4 from J; bases not matched to a gene: 12. CDR3 size: 15 residues. Germline V gene sequence: CDR1 DFQATT, CDR2 SNEGSKA (reference sequence). The CDR3 reads CSAPAPDRGFTEAFF. The CDR3 DNA reads as TGCAGTGCTCCGGCCCCCGACAGGGGTTTCACTGAAGCTTTCTTT.

This chain uses TRBV2 with TRBJ2-5, with a weak D call TRBD2 (5 bases). Between the trimmed V and J ends, which lost 4 bases and 5 bases, there was a span of 8 bases. In germline, CDR1 is SNHLY, CDR2 FYNNEI. The CDR3 is made up of 12 amino acids. The chain's CDR3 is CASSAGGETQYF. In DNA form, the CDR3 reads TGTGCCAGCAGTGCCGGCGGGGAGACCCAGTACTTC.

Ten or more counts support this clonotype. The chain couples TRBV7-6 to TRBJ1-3, with D possibly TRBD1 on 5 matching bases. V lost 2 bases, J lost 0 bases, and 11 bases lay in between. CDR1 is SGHVS, CDR2 FNYEAQ, per germline. There are 16 residues in the CDR3. In DNA, the CDR3 is TGTGCCAGCAGCTTAACCCAGGGTAGCTCTGGAAACACCATATATTTT. Translating it yields CASSLTQGSSGNTIYF.

This clonotype has at least ten counts. The gene calls are TRBV15 and TRBJ2-7, with D perhaps matching TRBD1 (5 bases). Trimming cost V 1 base and J 6 bases, with 16 bases left between them. This CDR3 has 15 amino acids. Germline V CDR1 and CDR2: LNHNV, YYDKDF (reference sequence). Written as DNA, the CDR3 is TGTGCCACCAGCAGAGGAGGTTTTGGGGCGAGCGAGCAGTACTTC. Translation: CATSRGGFGASEQYF.

This clonotype came up many times. The chain combines TRBV5-1 with TRBJ2-4, with 8 positions matching TRBD2. The V and J ends lost 4 bases and 4 bases, in that order; junction bases with no gene match: 7. The germline V gene encodes CDR1 SGHRS and CDR2 YFSETQ. There are 15 residues in the CDR3. CDR3 nucleotide sequence: TGCGCCAGCAGCGCAGCGGGGGCCCTTAAAAACATTCAGTACTTC. It yields the protein CASSAAGALKNIQYF.

This clonotype was counted a few times. This rearrangement joins TRBV29-1 to TRBJ2-5; D assignment may be TRBD1 or TRBD2 (5 bases each). Trimming stripped 7 bases from V and 2 bases from J, with 14 bases between. The CDR3 sequence is 13 residues long. Per the germline V gene, CDR1 is SQVTM and CDR2 is ANQGSEA. CDR3 sequence reads: CSAPGTEQETQYF. The CDR3 nucleotides are TGCAGCGCCCCCGGGACGGAACAAGAGACCCAGTACTTC.

This clonotype was counted many times. One end of the junction is discordant with germline, which a read error may explain. The chain employs TRBV7-6 and TRBJ2-2; 9 bases match TRBD1. Germline CDR1 is SGHVS and CDR2 is FNYEAQ. This CDR3 has 17 amino acids. This CDR3 reads CSSSLGTGGSYTGELFF. CDR3 nucleotides: TGTTCCAGCAGCTTGGGAACAGGGGGCTCGTACACCGGGGAGCTGTTTTTT. The full variable domain, its missing parts supplied by reference TRBV7-6 and TRBJ2-2, is GAGVSQSPRYKVTKRGQDVALRCDPISGHVSLYWYRQALGQGPEFLTYFNYEAQQDKSGLPNDRFSAERPEGSISTLTIQRTEQRDSAMYRCSSSLGTGGSYTGELFFGEGSRLTVL.